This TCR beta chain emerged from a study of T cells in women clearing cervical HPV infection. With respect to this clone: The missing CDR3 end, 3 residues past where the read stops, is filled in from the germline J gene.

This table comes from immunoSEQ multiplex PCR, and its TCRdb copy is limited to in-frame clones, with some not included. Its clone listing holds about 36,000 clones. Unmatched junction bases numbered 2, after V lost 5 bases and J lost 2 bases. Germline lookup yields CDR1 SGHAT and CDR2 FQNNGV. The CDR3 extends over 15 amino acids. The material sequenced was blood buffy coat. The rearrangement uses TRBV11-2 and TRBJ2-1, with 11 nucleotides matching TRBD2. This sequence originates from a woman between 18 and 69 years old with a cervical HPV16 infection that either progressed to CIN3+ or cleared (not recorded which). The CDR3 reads CASSRLAGTYNEQFF. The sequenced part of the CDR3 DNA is TGTGCCAGCAGCAGACTAGCGGGGACCTACAATGAG.